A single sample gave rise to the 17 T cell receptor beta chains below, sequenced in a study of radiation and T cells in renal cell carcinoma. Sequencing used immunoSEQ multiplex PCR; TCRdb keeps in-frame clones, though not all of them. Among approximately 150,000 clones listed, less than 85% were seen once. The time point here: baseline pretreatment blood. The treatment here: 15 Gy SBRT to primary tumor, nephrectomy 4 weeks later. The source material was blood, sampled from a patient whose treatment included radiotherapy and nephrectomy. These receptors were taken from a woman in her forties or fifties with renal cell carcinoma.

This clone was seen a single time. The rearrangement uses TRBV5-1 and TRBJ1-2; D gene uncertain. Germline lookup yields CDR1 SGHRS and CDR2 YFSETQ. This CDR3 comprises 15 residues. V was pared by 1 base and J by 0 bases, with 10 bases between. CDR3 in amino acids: CASSLIPGANYGYTF. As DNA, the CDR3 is TGCGCCAGCAGCTTGATTCCAGGAGCTAACTATGGCTACACCTTC.

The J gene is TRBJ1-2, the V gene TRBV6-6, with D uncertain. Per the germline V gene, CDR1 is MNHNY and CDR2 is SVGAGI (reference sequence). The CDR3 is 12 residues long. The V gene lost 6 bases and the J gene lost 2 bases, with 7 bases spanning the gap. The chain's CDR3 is CASSSGNYGYTF. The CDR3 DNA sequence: TGTGCCAGCAGCTCGGGAAACTATGGCTACACCTTC.

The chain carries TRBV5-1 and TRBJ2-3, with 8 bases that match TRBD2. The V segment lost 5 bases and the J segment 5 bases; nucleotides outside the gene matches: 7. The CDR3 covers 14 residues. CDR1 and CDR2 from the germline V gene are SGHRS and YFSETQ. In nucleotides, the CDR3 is TGCGCCAGCAGACGCGGGGGGCAGGGAGATACGCAGTATTTT. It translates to CASRRGGQGDTQYF.

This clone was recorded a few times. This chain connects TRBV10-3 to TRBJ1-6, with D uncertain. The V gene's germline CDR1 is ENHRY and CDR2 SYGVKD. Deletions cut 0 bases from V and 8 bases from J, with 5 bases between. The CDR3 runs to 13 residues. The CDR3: CAISESPDSPLHF. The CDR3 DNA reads TGTGCCATCAGTGAGTCCCCCGATTCACCCCTCCACTTT.

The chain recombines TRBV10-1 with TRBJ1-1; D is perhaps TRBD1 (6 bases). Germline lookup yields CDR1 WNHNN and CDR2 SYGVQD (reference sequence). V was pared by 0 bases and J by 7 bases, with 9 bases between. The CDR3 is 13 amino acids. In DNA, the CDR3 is TGCGCCAGCAGTGAGTCCGGCAGGGGTGAAGCTTTCTTT. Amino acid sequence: CASSESGRGEAFF.

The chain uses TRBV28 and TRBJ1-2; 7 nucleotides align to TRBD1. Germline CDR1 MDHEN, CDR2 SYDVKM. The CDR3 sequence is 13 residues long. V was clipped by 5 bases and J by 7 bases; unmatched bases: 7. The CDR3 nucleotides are TGTGCCAGCAGTCAAACAGGGGCCGGTGGCTACACCTTC. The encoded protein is CASSQTGAGGYTF.

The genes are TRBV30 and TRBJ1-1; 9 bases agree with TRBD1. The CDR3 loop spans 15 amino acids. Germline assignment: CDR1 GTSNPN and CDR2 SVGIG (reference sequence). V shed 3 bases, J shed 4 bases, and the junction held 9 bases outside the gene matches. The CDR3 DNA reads TGTGCCTGGAGCGACCCTGGGACAGGGATCACTGAAGCTTTCTTT. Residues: CAWSDPGTGITEAFF.

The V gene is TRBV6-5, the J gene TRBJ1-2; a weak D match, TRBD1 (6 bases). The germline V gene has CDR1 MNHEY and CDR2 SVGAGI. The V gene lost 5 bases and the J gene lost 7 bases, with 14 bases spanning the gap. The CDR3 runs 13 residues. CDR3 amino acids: CASSPRQATGYTF. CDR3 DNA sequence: TGTGCCAGCAGTCCGAGACAGGCTACTGGCTACACCTTC.

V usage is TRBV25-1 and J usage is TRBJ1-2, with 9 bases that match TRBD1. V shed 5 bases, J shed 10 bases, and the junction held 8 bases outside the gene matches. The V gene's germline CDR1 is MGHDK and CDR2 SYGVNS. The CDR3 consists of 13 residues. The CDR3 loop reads CASSTGTGLYYTF. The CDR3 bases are TGTGCCAGCAGTACCGGGACAGGGCTATACTACACCTTC.

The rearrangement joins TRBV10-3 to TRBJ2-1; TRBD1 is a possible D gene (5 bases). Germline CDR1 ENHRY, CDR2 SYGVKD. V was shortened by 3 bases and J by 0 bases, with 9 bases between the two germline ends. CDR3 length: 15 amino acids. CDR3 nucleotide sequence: TGTGCCATCAGTGAACAGGAAAGCTCCTACAATGAGCAGTTCTTC. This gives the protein CAISEQESSYNEQFF.

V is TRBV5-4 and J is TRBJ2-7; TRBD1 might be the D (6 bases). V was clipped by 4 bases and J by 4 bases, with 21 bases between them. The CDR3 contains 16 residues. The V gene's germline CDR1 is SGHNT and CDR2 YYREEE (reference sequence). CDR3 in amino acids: CASSPTGTPVGYEQYF. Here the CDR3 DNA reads TGTGCCAGCAGCCCTACCGGGACACCCGTCGGGTACGAGCAGTACTTC.

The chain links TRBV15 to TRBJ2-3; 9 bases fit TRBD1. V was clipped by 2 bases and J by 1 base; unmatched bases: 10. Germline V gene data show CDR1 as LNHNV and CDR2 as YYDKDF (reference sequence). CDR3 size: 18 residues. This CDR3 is CATSRSSDRGSGTDTQYF. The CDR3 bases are TGTGCCACCAGCAGATCGTCGGACAGGGGATCGGGCACAGATACGCAGTATTTT.

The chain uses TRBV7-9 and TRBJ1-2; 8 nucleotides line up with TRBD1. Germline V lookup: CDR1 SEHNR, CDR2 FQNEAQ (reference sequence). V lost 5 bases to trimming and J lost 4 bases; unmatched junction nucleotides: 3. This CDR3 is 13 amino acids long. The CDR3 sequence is CASSGDRSYGYTF. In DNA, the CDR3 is TGTGCCAGCAGCGGGGACAGGAGCTATGGCTACACCTTC.

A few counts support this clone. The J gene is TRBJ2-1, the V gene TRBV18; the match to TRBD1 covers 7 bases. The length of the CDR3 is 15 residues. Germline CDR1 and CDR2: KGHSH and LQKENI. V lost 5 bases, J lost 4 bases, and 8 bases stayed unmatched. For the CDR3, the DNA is TGTGCCAGCTCAAAGGACAGGCGAGAATACAATGAGCAGTTCTTC. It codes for CASSKDRREYNEQFF.

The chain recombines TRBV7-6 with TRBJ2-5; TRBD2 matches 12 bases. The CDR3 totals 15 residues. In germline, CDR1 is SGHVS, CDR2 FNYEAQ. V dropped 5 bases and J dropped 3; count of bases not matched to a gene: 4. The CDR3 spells CASSLRTSGEETQYF. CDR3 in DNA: TGTGCCAGCAGCCTCAGGACTAGCGGGGAAGAGACCCAGTACTTC.

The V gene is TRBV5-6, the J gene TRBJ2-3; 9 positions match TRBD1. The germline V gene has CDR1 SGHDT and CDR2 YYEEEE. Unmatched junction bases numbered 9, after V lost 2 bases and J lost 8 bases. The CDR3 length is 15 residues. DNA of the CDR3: TGTGCCAGCAGCTTCTCGACAGGGGGAGTTGGTACGCAGTATTTT. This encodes CASSFSTGGVGTQYF.

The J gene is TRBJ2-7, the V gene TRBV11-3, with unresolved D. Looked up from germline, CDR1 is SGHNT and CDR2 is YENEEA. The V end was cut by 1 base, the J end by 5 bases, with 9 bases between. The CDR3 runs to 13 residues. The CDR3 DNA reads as TGTGCCAGCAGCTTAGTGGGCGACGACGAGCAGTACTTC. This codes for CASSLVGDDEQYF.